The rows below give T cell receptor beta chains drawn from one sample of a study of Graves' ophthalmopathy and Graves' hyperthyroidism. TCRdb re-analysed the multiplex PCR reads in MiXCR, keeping a single row per CDR3 protein. The sample includes 150,000 to 200,000 distinct CDR3 sequences, approximately 40% seen only once; the top ten take roughly 9%. The source material was peripheral blood. The origin of the receptors is a man younger than 40 with Graves' ophthalmopathy. Both conserved end residues are part of each CDR3. D genes are given only for firm matches. Some rows mark clone size as missing; the rest say once, few, many or name a class of expanded clone.

abundance,j_gene,d_gene,v_gene,CDR3nt,CDR3aa
many,TRBJ2-5,-,TRBV20-1,TGCAGTGCGTTTGACGGGTTTAGGGAGACCCAGTACTTC,CSAFDGFRETQYF
many,TRBJ2-7,TRBD1,TRBV28,TGTGCCAGCAGTGAACAGGGGTCTACCTACGAGCAGTACTTC,CASSEQGSTYEQYF
-,TRBJ2-2,-,TRBV7-8,TGTGCCAGCAGCTACGGACTAAACACCGGGGAGCTGTTTTTT,CASSYGLNTGELFF
-,TRBJ2-7,-,TRBV7-2,TGTGCCAGCAGCTTTGCTCCGGCACAGGGGACTTACGAGCAGTACTTC,CASSFAPAQGTYEQYF
many,TRBJ1-2,-,TRBV30,TGTGCCTGGAGTCCCGGACAGCCCACTAACTATGGCTACACCTTC,CAWSPGQPTNYGYTF
-,TRBJ1-1,TRBD1,TRBV6-1,TGTGCCAGCAGGCCGGTTGGACAGGACACTGAAGCTTTCTTT,CASRPVGQDTEAFF
many,TRBJ2-2,TRBD1,TRBV7-2,TGTGCCAGCAGCAAGGGACAGGGTATCATCGGGGAGCTGTTTTTT,CASSKGQGIIGELFF
-,TRBJ1-6,TRBD1,TRBV6-5,TGTGCCAGCAGTAACTGGGACAGTAATTCACCCCTCCACTTT,CASSNWDSNSPLHF
many,TRBJ2-7,TRBD2,TRBV11-2,TGTGCCACCCGGGGGGGACTAGCGGGAGGACAGTACGAGCAGTACTTC,CATRGGLAGGQYEQYF
-,TRBJ1-2,-,TRBV25-1,TGTGCCAGCAGTGAAGGGTGGCAGGGGTATGGCTACACCTTC,CASSEGWQGYGYTF
-,TRBJ1-1,-,TRBV5-6,TGTGCCAGCAGCTTTGCCCAGGTGAACACTGAAGCTTTCTTT,CASSFAQVNTEAFF